Listed below are T cell receptor beta chains from one sample, sequenced in a study of blood T cell repertoires in COVID-19. Sequenced by immunoSEQ multiplex PCR; TCRdb stores in-frame clones only, minus some. The profile shows roughly 100,000 clones, approximately 80% of them singletons. Sequencing was performed on peripheral blood. These receptors came from a woman in her sixties or seventies with acute or convalescent COVID-19. Both conserved end residues are part of each CDR3. Not every row has a clone size; where given, it reads once, few, many or a size class.

j_call: TRBJ1-1
v_call: TRBV28
clone_size: once
cdr3_aa: CASSTRDMNTEAFF

j_call: TRBJ1-6
v_call: TRBV7-2
clone_size: NA
cdr3_aa: CASSRDRARISPLHF

j_call: TRBJ2-1
v_call: TRBV2
clone_size: NA
cdr3_aa: CASSAREAFLSYNEQFF

j_call: TRBJ2-1
v_call: TRBV5-1
clone_size: once
cdr3_aa: CASSNPSGGAGEQFF

j_call: TRBJ1-6
v_call: TRBV5-1
clone_size: NA
cdr3_aa: CASSQQGGPDSPLHF

j_call: TRBJ1-2
v_call: TRBV27
clone_size: NA
cdr3_aa: CASSWTGAGGYTF

j_call: TRBJ2-2
v_call: TRBV3-1/TRBV3-2
clone_size: once
cdr3_aa: CASSQNPGVTGELFF

j_call: TRBJ2-3
v_call: TRBV5-1
clone_size: NA
cdr3_aa: CASSRSTFVLAGGTDTQYF

j_call: TRBJ2-3
v_call: TRBV5-3
clone_size: NA
cdr3_aa: CARSLGDWQGTQYF

j_call: TRBJ2-7
v_call: TRBV7-2
clone_size: NA
cdr3_aa: CASSTGTRNYEQYF

j_call: TRBJ1-3
v_call: TRBV18
clone_size: NA
cdr3_aa: CASSPLLLTGGRGNTIYF

j_call: TRBJ2-5
v_call: TRBV2
clone_size: NA
cdr3_aa: CASSLDREETQYF

j_call: TRBJ1-3
v_call: TRBV6-1
clone_size: NA
cdr3_aa: CASSVPSRGAAGNTIYF

j_call: TRBJ1-5
v_call: TRBV5-1
clone_size: NA
cdr3_aa: CASSLDSLSNQPQHF

j_call: TRBJ2-7
v_call: TRBV12-3/TRBV12-4
clone_size: NA
cdr3_aa: CASASTGVYEQYF

j_call: TRBJ1-5
v_call: TRBV2
clone_size: NA
cdr3_aa: CASSAEIGPQHF

j_call: TRBJ1-2
v_call: TRBV13
clone_size: NA
cdr3_aa: CASSLAGPRTYGYTF

j_call: TRBJ1-1
v_call: TRBV15
clone_size: NA
cdr3_aa: CATSRVSQGNTEAFF

j_call: TRBJ2-1
v_call: TRBV11-3
clone_size: NA
cdr3_aa: CASSQGLGPYNEQFF

j_call: TRBJ1-2
v_call: TRBV6-5
clone_size: NA
cdr3_aa: CASSYSPGQPDYGYTF

j_call: TRBJ1-5
v_call: TRBV5-5
clone_size: NA
cdr3_aa: CASSLEPYPNQPQHF

j_call: TRBJ1-5
v_call: TRBV6-1
clone_size: NA
cdr3_aa: CASSEYGYSNQPQHF

j_call: TRBJ2-1
v_call: TRBV6-5
clone_size: NA
cdr3_aa: CASSSGRPPHEQFF

j_call: TRBJ1-3
v_call: TRBV9
clone_size: NA
cdr3_aa: CASSVGRSVNTIYF

j_call: TRBJ2-5
v_call: TRBV7-9
clone_size: NA
cdr3_aa: CASSLARGAGQETQYF

j_call: TRBJ2-3
v_call: TRBV5-1
clone_size: NA
cdr3_aa: CASSNLTGTITDTQYF

j_call: TRBJ2-2
v_call: TRBV5-1
clone_size: NA
cdr3_aa: CASSLGGLATTGELFF

j_call: TRBJ2-7
v_call: TRBV7-9
clone_size: NA
cdr3_aa: CASSLMGSSYEQYF

j_call: TRBJ1-5
v_call: TRBV27
clone_size: NA
cdr3_aa: CASSLRGDNSNQPQHF

j_call: TRBJ1-2
v_call: TRBV5-1
clone_size: NA
cdr3_aa: CASSLDREIGYTF